This T cell receptor (beta chain) was found in a study of blood T cell repertoires in COVID-19. Looking at the study overall: Samples came from the United States, Italy and Spain, spanning acute and convalescent COVID-19. The cDNA or gDNA used as material had been derived from T cells, B-cell-depleted T cells, or PBMCs.

Study members were between 18 and 89 years old and lived in 20 to 30 US regions. The study assigned cohorts using participant-reported clinical history. The protocol was immunoSEQ multiplex PCR, while the TCRdb copy is restricted to in-frame clones and leaves out a portion. The data hold under 400,000 clones, with 70% to 90% observed a single time. This clone was picked up one time. The CDR3 totals 14 residues. The V end lost 7 bases, the J end lost 4 bases, and 16 bases lay between the germline ends. Per the germline V gene, CDR1 is SNHLY and CDR2 is FYNNEI. The chain uses TRBV2 and TRBJ1-1; no definite D call. The receptor was derived from a man aged 35 to 55 in a cohort exposed to, infected with or recovered from COVID-19 (not recorded which). Sequenced sample: PBMCs or T cells enriched from blood (not recorded which). CDR3 loop: CASTKRGEATEAFF. The CDR3 nucleotides read TGTGCCAGCACCAAGCGGGGTGAGGCCACTGAAGCTTTCTTT. The whole variable domain, filled in from reference TRBV2 and TRBJ1-1, reads EPEVTQTPSHQVTQMGQEVILRCVPISNHLYFYWYRQILGQKVEFLVSFYNNEISEKSEIFDDQFSVERPDGSNFTLKIRSTKLEDSAMYFCASTKRGEATEAFFGQGTRLTVV.